This TCR beta chain was recorded in a study of blood T cells in healthy people across ages. The V gene lost 0 bases and the J gene lost 2 bases, with 9 bases spanning the gap. Germline V CDR1 and CDR2: SGHDT, YYEEEE. The CDR3 has 14 amino acids. Next came a second PCR, run for roughly 7 to 12 cycles, which used a sample-barcoded 5' primer along with a J-beta primer mix. TCRdb re-analysed the 5' RACE reads in MiXCR, keeping a single row per CDR3 protein. Of about 930,000 distinct CDR3 sequences listed, around 29% are singletons. This clonotype has ten or more counts. This sample was also put to use in a study of T cells of mothers and their children.

This clonotype was sampled from a woman in her thirties or forties in good health. The chain couples TRBV5-6 to TRBJ2-7; D ambiguous. The sequencing sample was made of blood. The CDR3, as DNA: TGTGCCAGCAGCTTGGTTTTGCGTACCTACGAGCAGTACTTC. It is translated as CASSLVLRTYEQYF. The complete variable domain, with remaining parts taken from reference TRBV5-6 and TRBJ2-7, reads DAGVTQSPTHLIKTRGQQVTLRCSPKSGHDTVSWYQQALGQGPQFIFQYYEEEERQRGNFPDRFSGHQFPNYSSELNVNALLLGDSALYLCASSLVLRTYEQYFGPGTRLTVT.